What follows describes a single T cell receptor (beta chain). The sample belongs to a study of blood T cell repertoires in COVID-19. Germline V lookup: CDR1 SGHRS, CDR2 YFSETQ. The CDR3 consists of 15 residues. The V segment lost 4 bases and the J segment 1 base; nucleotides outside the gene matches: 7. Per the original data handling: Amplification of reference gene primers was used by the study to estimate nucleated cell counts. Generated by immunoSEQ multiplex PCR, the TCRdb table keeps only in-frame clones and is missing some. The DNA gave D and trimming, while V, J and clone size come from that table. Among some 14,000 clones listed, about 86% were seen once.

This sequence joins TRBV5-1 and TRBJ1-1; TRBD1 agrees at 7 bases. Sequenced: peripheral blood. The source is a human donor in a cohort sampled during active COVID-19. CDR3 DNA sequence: TGCGCCAGCAGCCAAAGACAGGGAACGAACACTGAAGCTTTCTTT. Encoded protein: CASSQRQGTNTEAFF.